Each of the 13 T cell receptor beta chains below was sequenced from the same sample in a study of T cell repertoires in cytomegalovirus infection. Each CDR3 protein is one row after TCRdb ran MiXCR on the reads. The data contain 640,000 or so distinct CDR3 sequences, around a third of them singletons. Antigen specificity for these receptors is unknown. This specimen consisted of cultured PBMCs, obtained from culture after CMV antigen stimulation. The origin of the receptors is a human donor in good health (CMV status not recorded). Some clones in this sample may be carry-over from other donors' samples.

DNA for the CDR3: TGTGCCAGCAGCCCGACTCAGGCTGGAAACACCATATATTTT. Translation gives CASSPTQAGNTIYF. The rearrangement links TRBV7-2 to TRBJ1-3, with D unresolved. The germline V gene encodes CDR1 SGHTA and CDR2 FQGNSA. The CDR3 length is 14 residues. V lost 5 bases and J lost 2, with 10 bases in between.

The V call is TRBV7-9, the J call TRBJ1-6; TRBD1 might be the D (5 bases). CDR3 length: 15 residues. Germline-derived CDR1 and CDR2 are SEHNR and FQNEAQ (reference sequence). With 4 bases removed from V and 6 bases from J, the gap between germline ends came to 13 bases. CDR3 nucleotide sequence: TGTGCCAGCAGCTCCGACAGTTCTGGTAATTCACCCCTCCACTTT. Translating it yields CASSSDSSGNSPLHF.

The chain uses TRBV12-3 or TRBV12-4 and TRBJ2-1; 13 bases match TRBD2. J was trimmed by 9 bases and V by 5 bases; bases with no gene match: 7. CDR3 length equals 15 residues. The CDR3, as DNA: TGTGCCAGCAGTCCTCTACTAGCGGGAGGGGGTGAGCAGTTCTTC. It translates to CASSPLLAGGGEQFF.

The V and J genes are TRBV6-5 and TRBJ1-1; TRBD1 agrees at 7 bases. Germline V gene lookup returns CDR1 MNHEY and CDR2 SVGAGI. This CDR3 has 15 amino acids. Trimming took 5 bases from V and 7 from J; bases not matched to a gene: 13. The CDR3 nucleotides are TGTGCCAGCAGTACCACCATGACAGGGTGGAGTGAAGCTTTCTTT. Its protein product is CASSTTMTGWSEAFF.

CDR3 sequence: CASSLPPGTAQETQYF. The DNA for the CDR3 is TGTGCCAGCAGCTTACCCCCCGGGACAGCCCAAGAGACCCAGTACTTC. The chain uses TRBV7-9 and TRBJ2-5; the match to TRBD1 covers 7 bases. The length of the CDR3 is 16 residues. CDR1 and CDR2 from the germline V gene are SEHNR and FQNEAQ (reference sequence). J lost 1 base, V lost 2 bases, and 7 bases had no gene match.

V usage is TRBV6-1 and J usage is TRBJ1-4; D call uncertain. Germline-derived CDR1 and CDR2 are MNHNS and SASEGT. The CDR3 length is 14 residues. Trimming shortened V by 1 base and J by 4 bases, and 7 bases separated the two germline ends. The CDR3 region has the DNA TGTGCCAGCAGTGAAGACACAAGTAATGAAAAACTGTTTTTT. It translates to CASSEDTSNEKLFF.

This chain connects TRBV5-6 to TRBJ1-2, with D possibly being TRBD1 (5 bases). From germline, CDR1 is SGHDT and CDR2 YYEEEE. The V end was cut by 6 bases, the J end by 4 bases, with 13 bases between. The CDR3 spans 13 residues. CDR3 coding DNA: TGTGCCAGCACCGAGGCAGGGTTCTATGGCTACACCTTC. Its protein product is CASTEAGFYGYTF.

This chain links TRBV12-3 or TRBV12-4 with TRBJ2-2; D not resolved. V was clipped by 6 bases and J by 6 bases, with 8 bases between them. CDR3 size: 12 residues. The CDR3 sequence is CASSPRPGELFF. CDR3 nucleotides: TGTGCCAGCAGCCCTCGTCCCGGGGAGCTGTTTTTT.

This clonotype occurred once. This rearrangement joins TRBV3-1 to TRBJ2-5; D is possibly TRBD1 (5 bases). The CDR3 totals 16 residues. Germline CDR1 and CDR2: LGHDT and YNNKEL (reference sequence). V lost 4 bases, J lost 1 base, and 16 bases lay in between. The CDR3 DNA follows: TGTGCCAGCAGCCTTACAGGCCCCCCGAGCCAAGAGACCCAGTACTTC. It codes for CASSLTGPPSQETQYF.

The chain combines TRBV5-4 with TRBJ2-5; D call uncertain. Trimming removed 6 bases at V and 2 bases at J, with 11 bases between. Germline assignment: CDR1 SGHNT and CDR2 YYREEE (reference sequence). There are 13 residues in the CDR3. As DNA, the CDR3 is TGTGCCAGCAACCGACGGCCACAAGAGACCCAGTACTTC. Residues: CASNRRPQETQYF.

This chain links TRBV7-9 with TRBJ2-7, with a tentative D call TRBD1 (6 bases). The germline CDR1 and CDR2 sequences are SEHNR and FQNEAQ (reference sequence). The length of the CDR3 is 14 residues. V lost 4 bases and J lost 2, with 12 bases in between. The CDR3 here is CASSSRTDTYEQYF. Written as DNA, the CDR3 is TGTGCCAGCAGCTCGAGGACAGACACCTACGAGCAGTACTTC. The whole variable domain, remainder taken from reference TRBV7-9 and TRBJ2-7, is DTGVSQNPRHKITKRGQNVTFRCDPISEHNRLYWYRQTLGQGPEFLTYFQNEAQLEKSRLLSDRFSAERPKGSFSTLEIQRTEQGDSAMYLCASSSRTDTYEQYFGPGTRLTVT.

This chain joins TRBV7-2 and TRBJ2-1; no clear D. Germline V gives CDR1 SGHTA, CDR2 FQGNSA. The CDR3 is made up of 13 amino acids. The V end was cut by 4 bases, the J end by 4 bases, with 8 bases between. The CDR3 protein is CASSSDVYNEQFF. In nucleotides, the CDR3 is TGTGCCAGCAGCTCAGACGTTTACAATGAGCAGTTCTTC.

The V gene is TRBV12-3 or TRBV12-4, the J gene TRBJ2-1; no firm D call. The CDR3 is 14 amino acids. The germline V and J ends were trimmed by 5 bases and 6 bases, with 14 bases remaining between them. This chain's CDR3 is CASSARARLNEQFF. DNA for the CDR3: TGTGCCAGCAGTGCCCGGGCCAGACTCAATGAGCAGTTCTTC.